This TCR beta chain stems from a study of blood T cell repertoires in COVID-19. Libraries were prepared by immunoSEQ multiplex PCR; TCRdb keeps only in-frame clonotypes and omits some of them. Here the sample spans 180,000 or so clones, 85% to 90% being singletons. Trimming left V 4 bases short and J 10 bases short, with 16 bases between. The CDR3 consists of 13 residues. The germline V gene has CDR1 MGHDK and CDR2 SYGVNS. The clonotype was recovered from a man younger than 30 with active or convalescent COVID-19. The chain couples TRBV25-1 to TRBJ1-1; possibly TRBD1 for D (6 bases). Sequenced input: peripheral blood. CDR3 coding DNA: TGTGCCAGCAGTGGCCCAACAGGGTGGGGAGCTTTCTTT. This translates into CASSGPTGWGAFF.